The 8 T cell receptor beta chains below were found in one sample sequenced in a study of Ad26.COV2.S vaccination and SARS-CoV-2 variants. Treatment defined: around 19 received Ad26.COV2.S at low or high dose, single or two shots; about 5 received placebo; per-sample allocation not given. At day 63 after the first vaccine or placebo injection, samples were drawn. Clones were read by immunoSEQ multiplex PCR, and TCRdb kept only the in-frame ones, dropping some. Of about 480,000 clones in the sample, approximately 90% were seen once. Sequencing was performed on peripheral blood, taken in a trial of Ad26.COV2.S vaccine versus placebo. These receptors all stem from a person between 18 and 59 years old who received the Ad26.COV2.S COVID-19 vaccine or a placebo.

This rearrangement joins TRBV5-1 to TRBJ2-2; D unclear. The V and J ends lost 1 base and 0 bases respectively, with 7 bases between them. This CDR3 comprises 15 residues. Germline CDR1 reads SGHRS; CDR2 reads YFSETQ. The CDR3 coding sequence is TGCGCCAGCAGCTTGAATCCGACGAACACCGGGGAGCTGTTTTTT. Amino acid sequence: CASSLNPTNTGELFF.

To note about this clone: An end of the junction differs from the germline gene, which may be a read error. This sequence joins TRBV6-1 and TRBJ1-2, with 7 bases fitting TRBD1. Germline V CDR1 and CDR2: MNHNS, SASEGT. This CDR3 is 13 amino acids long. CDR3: CASREDRDYGYTF. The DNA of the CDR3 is TGTGCCAGCAGAGAAGACAGGGACTATGGCTACACCTTC.

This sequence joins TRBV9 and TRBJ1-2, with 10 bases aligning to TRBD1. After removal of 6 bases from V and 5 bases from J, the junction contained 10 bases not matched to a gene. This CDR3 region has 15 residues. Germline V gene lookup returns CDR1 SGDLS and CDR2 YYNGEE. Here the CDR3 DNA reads TGTGCCAGCACCCAAGGAGGACAGGGGGTTTATGGCTACACCTTC. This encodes CASTQGGQGVYGYTF.

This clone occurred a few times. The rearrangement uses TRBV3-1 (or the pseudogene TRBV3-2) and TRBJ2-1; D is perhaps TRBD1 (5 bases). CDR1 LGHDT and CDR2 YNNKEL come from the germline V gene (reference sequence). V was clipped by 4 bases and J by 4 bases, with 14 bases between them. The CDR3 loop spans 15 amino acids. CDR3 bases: TGTGCCAGCAGCCCGCAGGGCAGGCGATACAATGAGCAGTTCTTC. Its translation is CASSPQGRRYNEQFF.

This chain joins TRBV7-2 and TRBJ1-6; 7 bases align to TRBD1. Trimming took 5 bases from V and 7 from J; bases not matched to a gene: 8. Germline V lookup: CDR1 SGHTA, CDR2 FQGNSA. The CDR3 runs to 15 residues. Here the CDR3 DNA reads TGTGCCAGCAGCCCCCGGGGGACAGCAAATTCACCCCTCCACTTT. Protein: CASSPRGTANSPLHF.

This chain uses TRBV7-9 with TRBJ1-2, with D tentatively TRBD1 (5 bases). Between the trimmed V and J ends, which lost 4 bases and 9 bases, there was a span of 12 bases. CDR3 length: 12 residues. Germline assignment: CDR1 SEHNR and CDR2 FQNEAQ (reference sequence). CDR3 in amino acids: CASSSSGLRYTF. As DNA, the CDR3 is TGTGCCAGCAGCTCCTCGGGGCTCCGCTACACCTTC.

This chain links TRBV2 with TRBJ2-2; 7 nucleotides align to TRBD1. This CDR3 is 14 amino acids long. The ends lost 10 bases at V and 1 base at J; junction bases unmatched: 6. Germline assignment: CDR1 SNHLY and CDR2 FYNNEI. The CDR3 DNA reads TGTGCCACTTCCCGGGACAGGAACACCGGGGAGCTGTTTTTT. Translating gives CATSRDRNTGELFF.

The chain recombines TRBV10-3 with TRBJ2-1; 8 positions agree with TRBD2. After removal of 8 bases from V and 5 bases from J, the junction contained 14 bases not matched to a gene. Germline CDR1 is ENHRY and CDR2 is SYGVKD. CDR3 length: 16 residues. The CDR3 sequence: CAIGKLGAGEDNEQFF. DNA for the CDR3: TGTGCCATCGGAAAATTGGGAGCGGGAGAGGACAATGAGCAGTTCTTC.